This TCR beta chain was sequenced during a study of Ad26.COV2.S vaccination and SARS-CoV-2 variants. To note about this clone: Antigen specificity is unknown.

The protocol was immunoSEQ multiplex PCR, while the TCRdb copy is restricted to in-frame clones and leaves out a portion. The sample lists over 130,000 clones, roughly 89% occurring once. General study points: Estimates derived from TCR breadth and depth analyses may have underestimated total T cell responses. Substantial post-vaccination breadth of spike-specific CD8+ and CD4+ T cell responses was reported.

This CDR3 is 14 amino acids long. With 2 bases removed from V and 4 bases from J, the gap between germline ends came to 8 bases. Germline V CDR1 and CDR2: MNHEY, SVGAGI. The chain links TRBV6-5 to TRBJ1-4; tentative D call: TRBD1 (6 bases). This sample comprised peripheral blood, obtained after recovery from COVID-19. This TCR was sampled from a human donor who had recovered from COVID-19. CDR3 bases: TGTGCCAGCAGTTACCTAGGGGGTAATGAAAAACTGTTTTTT. Translation: CASSYLGGNEKLFF.